The 5 T cell receptor beta chains below come from one sample, sequenced in a study of Graves' ophthalmopathy and Graves' hyperthyroidism. Amplification from RNA transcripts yielded the TCR beta CDR3 regions. Scientists carried out first-round RT-PCR using HTBI primers and then a second-round multiplex PCR. MiXCR, run by TCRdb on the multiplex PCR reads, gives a single entry per CDR3 protein. The data contain fewer than 600,000 distinct CDR3 sequences, approximately 15% of them seen just once; the ten biggest clones take up about 9.4%. Sequenced material: blood. The receptors come from a woman in her 30s with Graves' ophthalmopathy.

At least ten counts were recorded for this clonotype. The chain couples TRBV27 to TRBJ2-4; D remains unclear. CDR1 is MNHEY and CDR2 is SMNVEV in the germline V gene (reference sequence). V was cut by 0 bases and J by 0 bases, with 12 bases left in between. This CDR3 has 17 residues. The CDR3 DNA is TGTGCCAGCAGTTTATCGTTGAGAGAACTAGCCAAAAACATTCAGTACTTC. This gives the protein CASSLSLRELAKNIQYF.

This clonotype was seen a few times. The chain combines TRBV20-1 with TRBJ2-5; tentatively, D is TRBD2 (6 bases). The CDR3 runs 13 residues. Per the germline V gene, CDR1 is DFQATT and CDR2 is SNEGSKA (reference sequence). With 3 bases removed from V and 5 bases from J, the gap between germline ends came to 13 bases. The CDR3 reads CSASGRGFETQYF. CDR3 sequence (DNA): TGCAGTGCTAGCGGGCGGGGCTTCGAGACCCAGTACTTC.

This clonotype was found a few times. The chain carries TRBV18 and TRBJ2-5, with D hard to call. Germline V gene data show CDR1 as KGHSH and CDR2 as LQKENI. CDR3 length: 16 residues. The germline V and J ends were trimmed by 3 bases and 0 bases, with 14 bases remaining between them. The CDR3 region is CASSPFFQVHQETQYF. The CDR3 DNA follows: TGTGCCAGCTCACCGTTTTTCCAGGTACACCAAGAGACCCAGTACTTC.

As concerns this clonotype: A much larger clone differs by one base, so this may be a read error. This chain links TRBV24-1 with TRBJ2-2; no clear D. Trimming shortened V by 5 bases and J by 0 bases, and 3 bases separated the two germline ends. The CDR3 runs 13 residues. Looked up from germline, CDR1 is KGHDR and CDR2 is SFDVKD. In nucleotides, the CDR3 is TGTGCCACCAGTGGGACGAACACCGGGGAGCTGTTTTTT. This encodes CATSGTNTGELFF.

This clonotype was seen repeatedly, ten times or more. V gene TRBV9 combines with J gene TRBJ1-1; D call uncertain. CDR3 length: 14 amino acids. Trimming stripped 4 bases from V and 0 bases from J, with 10 bases between. Germline CDR1 is SGDLS and CDR2 is YYNGEE. This CDR3 is CASSKDGLNTEAFF. As DNA, the CDR3 is TGTGCCAGCAGCAAGGACGGACTGAACACTGAAGCTTTCTTT.